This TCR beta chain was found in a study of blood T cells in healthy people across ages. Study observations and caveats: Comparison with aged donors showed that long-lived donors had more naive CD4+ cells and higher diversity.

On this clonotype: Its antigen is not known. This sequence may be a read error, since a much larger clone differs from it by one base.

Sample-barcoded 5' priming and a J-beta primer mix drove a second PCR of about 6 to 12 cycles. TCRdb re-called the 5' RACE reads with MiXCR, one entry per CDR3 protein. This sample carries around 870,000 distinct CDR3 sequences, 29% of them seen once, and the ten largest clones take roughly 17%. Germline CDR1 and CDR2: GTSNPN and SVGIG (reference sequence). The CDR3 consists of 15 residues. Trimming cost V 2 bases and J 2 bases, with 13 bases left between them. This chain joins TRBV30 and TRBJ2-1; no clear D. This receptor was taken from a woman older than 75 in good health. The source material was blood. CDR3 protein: CAWSHARVTYNEQFF. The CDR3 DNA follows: TGTGCCTGGAGTCACGCCCGGGTTACCTACAATGAGCAGTTCTTC.